The rows below give T cell receptor beta chains drawn from one sample of a study of response to subunit inactivated influenza vaccine. TCRdb redid the calling of the RT-PCR reads with MiXCR, one entry per CDR3 protein. The table records roughly 710,000 distinct CDR3 sequences, 13% to 15% of them present only once. The sequences come from PBMCs from blood, collected approximately 15 days before vaccination. Source of these receptors: a man aged 50-59 years who received an inactivated influenza vaccine. Both conserved end residues are part of each CDR3. Fields, in order: J gene, clone size, V gene, D gene, CDR3 DNA, CDR3 protein. A D gene is named only where the DNA matches it firmly. Expanded clones are given a class, and other clones once, few, many or no size at all.

>TRBJ1-1|NA|TRBV7-2|NA
TGTGCCAGCAGCTTAGTAGGCAGAACAAACACTGAAGCTTTCTTT
CASSLVGRTNTEAFF
>TRBJ1-6|NA|TRBV10-3|NA
TGTGCCATCACCGAAGGACAGTCAGGATCACCCCTCCACTTT
CAITEGQSGSPLHF
>TRBJ2-7|NA|TRBV2|TRBD1
TGTGCCAGCAGTGAAGAATGGGACAGGGGTTACGAGCAGTACTTC
CASSEEWDRGYEQYF
>TRBJ2-7|NA|TRBV2|NA
TGTGCCAGCACCCCGGACCCTGGGGGATACGAGCAGTACTTC
CASTPDPGGYEQYF
>TRBJ1-3|few|TRBV12-3/TRBV12-4|NA
TGTGCCAGCAGTTGGACACAAGGAAACACCATATATTTT
CASSWTQGNTIYF
>TRBJ2-1|NA|TRBV5-8|NA
TGTGCCAGCAGCTTGGAACCGGGGACCTACAATGAGCAGTTCTTC
CASSLEPGTYNEQFF
>TRBJ2-1|NA|TRBV7-2|TRBD2
TGTGCCAGCAGCTTGTGGCTAGCGGGAGCCTACAATGAGCAGTTCTTC
CASSLWLAGAYNEQFF
>TRBJ2-7|NA|TRBV20-1|NA
TGCAGTGCCCCCCCTAGCGTCCAGGGCGAGCAGTACTTC
CSAPPSVQGEQYF
>TRBJ2-5|few|TRBV29-1|TRBD1
TGCAGCGTCACCTCGGACAGGGGGCACCAAGAGACCCAGTACTTC
CSVTSDRGHQETQYF
>TRBJ2-1|few|TRBV3-1|NA
TGTGCCAGCAGCCAGGGCCCAGCTAACTGGTTCTTC
CASSQGPANWFF
>TRBJ1-2|few|TRBV7-2|TRBD1
TGTGCCAGCAGCCCTAGGGTGGGACAGTTCTATGGCTACACCTTC
CASSPRVGQFYGYTF
>TRBJ2-3|NA|TRBV10-2|TRBD1
TGCGCCAGCAGTGCCCCGGGACAGGGTACGGGAGATACGCAGTATTTT
CASSAPGQGTGDTQYF
>TRBJ2-5|NA|TRBV28|TRBD2
TGTGCCAGCAGTCTACTAGCGGGAGATGTAAGGGAGACCCAGTACTTC
CASSLLAGDVRETQYF
>TRBJ2-7|NA|TRBV7-8|NA
TGTGCCAGCAGCTTAGCGACTAGGACAGTTAACTCCTACGAGCAGTACTTC
CASSLATRTVNSYEQYF
>TRBJ1-2|NA|TRBV6-2/TRBV6-3|TRBD1
TGTGCCAGTTCGGTCGTCCTGGGGACAGCCACCTTC
CASSVVLGTATF
>TRBJ2-3|NA|TRBV10-1|TRBD2
TGCGCCAGCAGTCAAGGGACTAGCGGGGGGACTTCGTTCACAGATACGCAGTATTTT
CASSQGTSGGTSFTDTQYF
>TRBJ1-1|NA|TRBV30|TRBD1
TGTGCCTGGGGGACAGGGAGAATGAACACTGAAGCTTTCTTT
CAWGTGRMNTEAFF
>TRBJ2-7|many|TRBV12-3/TRBV12-4|NA
TGTGCCAGCAGTTTAGCCCAGTACGAGCAGTACTTC
CASSLAQYEQYF
>TRBJ2-7|few|TRBV2|TRBD2
TGTGCCAGCAGTGAAGGGACTAGCGGGGGGGCCTACGAGCAGTACTTC
CASSEGTSGGAYEQYF
>TRBJ2-1|NA|TRBV4-3|NA
TGCGCCAGCAGCCAAGCCCTAATAACCTACAATGAGCAGTTCTTC
CASSQALITYNEQFF
>TRBJ2-1|many|TRBV4-2|NA
TGTGCCAGCAGCCAAGATCTGCGGCTCTACTCCTACAATGAGCAGTTCTTC
CASSQDLRLYSYNEQFF
>TRBJ1-5|NA|TRBV20-1|NA
TGCAGTGCTACCGGAGACCGATACAATCAGCCCCAGCATTTT
CSATGDRYNQPQHF
>TRBJ2-3|NA|TRBV2|NA
TGTGCCGGACCAATTCAGGGCCGACAGGTCACAGATACGCAGTATTTT
CAGPIQGRQVTDTQYF
>TRBJ1-3|NA|TRBV12-3/TRBV12-4|NA
TGTGCCAGCAGTACCAGGGTCCCCTCTGGAAACACCATATATTTT
CASSTRVPSGNTIYF
>TRBJ2-1|few|TRBV28|NA
TGTGCCAGCAGTTTAGGGGGGGCCCTTTCATACAATGAGCAGTTCTTC
CASSLGGALSYNEQFF
>TRBJ2-7|NA|TRBV20-1|NA
TGCAGTGCCACCGGAGGGGACTCAAAAGGCTACGAGCAGTACTTC
CSATGGDSKGYEQYF
>TRBJ1-1|NA|TRBV20-1|NA
TGCAGTGCTCTGCGACCGAGGAACACTGAAGCTTTCTTT
CSALRPRNTEAFF
>TRBJ2-1|many|TRBV5-1|NA
TGTGCCAGCAGCTTAGGCCAGGACTACAATGAGCAGTTCTTC
CASSLGQDYNEQFF
>TRBJ1-3|NA|TRBV11-2|NA
TGTGCCAGCAGGATTACAGGAGGCGGAAACACCATATATTTT
CASRITGGGNTIYF
>TRBJ2-1|few|TRBV10-2|TRBD1
TGCGCCAGCAGTGACTACAGGGGCTCCTACAATGAGCAGTTCTTC
CASSDYRGSYNEQFF
>TRBJ2-1|many|TRBV4-3|NA
TGCGCCAGCAGCCGGGAAGGGGGGGAGCAGTTCTTC
CASSREGGEQFF
>TRBJ2-3|many|TRBV7-2|NA
TGTGCCAGCAGCTTCTATTCTAATGTTTATAGCACAGATACGCAGTATTTT
CASSFYSNVYSTDTQYF
>TRBJ2-7|NA|TRBV28|TRBD2
TGTGCCAGCAGTTTAAGGACTAGCGGGACCGAGCAGTACTTC
CASSLRTSGTEQYF
>TRBJ2-5|NA|TRBV2|TRBD2
TGTGCCAGCAGCCTTAGCGGGAGCTCGGAGACCCAGTACTTC
CASSLSGSSETQYF
>TRBJ2-7|many|TRBV5-1|TRBD2
TGCGCCAGCAGTCGACGGGGGGGAAGGAGGGAACCCCAGTACTTC
CASSRRGGRREPQYF
>TRBJ2-4|few|TRBV6-6|NA
TGTGCCAGCAGAGATCCCCTTGGGGTCATTCAGTACTTC
CASRDPLGVIQYF
>TRBJ2-5|many|TRBV7-6|NA
TGTGCCAGCAGCTCCGTACGCGGAGAGACCCAGTACTTC
CASSSVRGETQYF
>TRBJ2-3|many|TRBV5-1|NA
TGCGCCAGCAGCTTGGCCCTCAGGAACATTGGGGGCACAGATACGCAGTATTTT
CASSLALRNIGGTDTQYF
>TRBJ2-5|NA|TRBV7-2|NA
TGTGCCAGCAGCTCCATGGGAGGGGGGCAAGAGACCCAGTACTTC
CASSSMGGGQETQYF
>TRBJ2-7|NA|TRBV20-1|TRBD2
TGCAGTGCTAGTGTAGCGGGGCCGACATACGAGCAGTACTTC
CSASVAGPTYEQYF
>TRBJ2-5|NA|TRBV7-2|TRBD2
TGTGCCAGCAGCTTATCTAGCGTCGCTAGCGGCCAAGAGACCCAGTACTTC
CASSLSSVASGQETQYF
>TRBJ1-5|NA|TRBV20-1|TRBD1
TGCAGTGCAAAGGGGACAGGGGGCAATCAGCCCCAGCATTTT
CSAKGTGGNQPQHF
>TRBJ2-1|NA|TRBV9|NA
TGTGCCAGCAGCGTACGACTAGGGCTCTACAATGAGCAGTTCTTC
CASSVRLGLYNEQFF
>TRBJ2-1|NA|TRBV10-3|NA
TGTACCATCAGACCGGGCGACGGAGAGCAGTTCTTC
CTIRPGDGEQFF
>TRBJ1-1|few|TRBV4-1|NA
TGCGCCAGCAGCAGAACGGGTAGGTCTTGGACTGAAGCTTTCTTT
CASSRTGRSWTEAFF
>TRBJ1-1|many|TRBV10-3|NA
TGTGCCATCAGTGAAAGGCAGGAACCCACTGAAGCTTTCTTT
CAISERQEPTEAFF
>TRBJ2-1|NA|TRBV12-3/TRBV12-4|TRBD2
TGTGCCAGCCACGATTGGGGACTAGCGGGGGGCCGCGGAAACAATGAGCAGTTCTTC
CASHDWGLAGGRGNNEQFF
>TRBJ2-1|NA|TRBV5-4|TRBD2
TGTGCCAGCAGCTTGTTCGGACTAGCGGCAAACAATGAGCAGTTCTTC
CASSLFGLAANNEQFF
>TRBJ1-1|NA|TRBV12-3/TRBV12-4|NA
TGTGCCAGCAGTTTACACTGTATGAACACTGAAGCTTTCTTT
CASSLHCMNTEAFF
>TRBJ2-2|many|TRBV12-3/TRBV12-4|TRBD2
TGTGCCAGCAGTTTTGCCGGGAGGCGCTACGGGGAGCTGTTTTTT
CASSFAGRRYGELFF
>TRBJ2-5|few|TRBV5-1|TRBD2
TGCGCCAGCAGCCTACTAGCGGGGCGCTCCCGAGAGACCCAGTACTTC
CASSLLAGRSRETQYF
>TRBJ2-7|few|TRBV29-1|TRBD2
TGCAGCGTTCAAGGGAGCGGGGGCCTCTACGAGCAGTACTTC
CSVQGSGGLYEQYF
>TRBJ2-1|NA|TRBV20-1|TRBD2
TGCAGTGCTAAACAAGCGGGGGGGACCTACAATGAGCAGTTCTTC
CSAKQAGGTYNEQFF
>TRBJ2-1|many|TRBV3-1|TRBD2
TGTGCCAGCAGCCCTAGCGGGGGGGCTTATGAGCAGTTCTTC
CASSPSGGAYEQFF
>TRBJ1-3|NA|TRBV7-9|NA
TGTGCCAGCAGCTTAGCCCCGCCGAACTCTGGAAACACCATATATTTT
CASSLAPPNSGNTIYF
>TRBJ2-3|few|TRBV11-2|TRBD2
TGTGCCAGCAGCTTAGTCGTAGCGGGGGGGCCGCTCGTAGATACGCAGTATTTT
CASSLVVAGGPLVDTQYF
>TRBJ2-5|NA|TRBV20-1|NA
TGCAGTGCTCCTAAAGCCACTGGCGGGGAGACCCAGTACTTC
CSAPKATGGETQYF
>TRBJ1-1|NA|TRBV20-1|NA
TGCAGTGCAAGGGGCAGTACGAACACTGAAGCTTTCTTT
CSARGSTNTEAFF